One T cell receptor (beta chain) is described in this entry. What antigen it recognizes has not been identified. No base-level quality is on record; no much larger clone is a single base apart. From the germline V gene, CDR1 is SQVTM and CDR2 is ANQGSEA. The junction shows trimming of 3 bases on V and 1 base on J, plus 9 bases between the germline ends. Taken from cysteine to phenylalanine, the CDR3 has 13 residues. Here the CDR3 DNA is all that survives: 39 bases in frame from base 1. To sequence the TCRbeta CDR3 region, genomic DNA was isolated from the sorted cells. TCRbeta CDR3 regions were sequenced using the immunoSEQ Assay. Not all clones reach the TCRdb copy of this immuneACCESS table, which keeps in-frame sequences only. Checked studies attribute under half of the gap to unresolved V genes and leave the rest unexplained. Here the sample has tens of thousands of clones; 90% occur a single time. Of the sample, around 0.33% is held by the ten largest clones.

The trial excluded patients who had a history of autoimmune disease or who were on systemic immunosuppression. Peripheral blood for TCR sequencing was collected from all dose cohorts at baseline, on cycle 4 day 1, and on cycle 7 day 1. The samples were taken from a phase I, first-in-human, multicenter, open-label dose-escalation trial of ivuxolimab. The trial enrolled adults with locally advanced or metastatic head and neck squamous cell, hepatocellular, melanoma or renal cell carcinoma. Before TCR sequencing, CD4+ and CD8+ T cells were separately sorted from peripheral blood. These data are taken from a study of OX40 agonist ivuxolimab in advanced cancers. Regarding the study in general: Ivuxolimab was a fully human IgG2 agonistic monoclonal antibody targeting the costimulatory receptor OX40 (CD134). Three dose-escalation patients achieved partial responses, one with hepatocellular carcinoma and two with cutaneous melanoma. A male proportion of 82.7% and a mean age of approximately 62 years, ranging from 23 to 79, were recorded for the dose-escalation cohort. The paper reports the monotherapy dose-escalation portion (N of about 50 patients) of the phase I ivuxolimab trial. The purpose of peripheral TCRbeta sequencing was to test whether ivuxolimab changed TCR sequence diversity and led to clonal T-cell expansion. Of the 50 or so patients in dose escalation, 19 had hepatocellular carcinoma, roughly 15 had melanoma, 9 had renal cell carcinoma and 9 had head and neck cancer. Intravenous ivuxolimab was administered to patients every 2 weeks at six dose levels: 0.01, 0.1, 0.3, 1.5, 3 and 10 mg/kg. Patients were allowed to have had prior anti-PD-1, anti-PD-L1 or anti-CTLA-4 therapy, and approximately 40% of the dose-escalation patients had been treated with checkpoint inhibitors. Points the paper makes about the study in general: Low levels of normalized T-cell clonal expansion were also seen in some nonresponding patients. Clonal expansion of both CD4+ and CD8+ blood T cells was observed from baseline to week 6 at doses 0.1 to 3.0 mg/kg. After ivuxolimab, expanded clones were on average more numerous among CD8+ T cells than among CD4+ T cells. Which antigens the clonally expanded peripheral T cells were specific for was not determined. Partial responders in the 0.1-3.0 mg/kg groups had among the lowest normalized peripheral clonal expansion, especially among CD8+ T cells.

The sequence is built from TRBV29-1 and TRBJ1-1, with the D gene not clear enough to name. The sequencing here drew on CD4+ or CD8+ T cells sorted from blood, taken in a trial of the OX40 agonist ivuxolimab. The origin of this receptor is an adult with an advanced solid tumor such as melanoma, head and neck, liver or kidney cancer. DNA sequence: TGCAGCGTTGAGTGGCAGGAGAACACTGAAGCTTTCTTT. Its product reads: CSVEWQENTEAFF.